The present T cell receptor beta chain was sequenced within a study of graft-versus-host responses after intestinal transplantation. Study in general: Among the recipients, all got anti-thymocyte globulin induction and then tacrolimus and steroids for about three years.

Germline CDR1 is SNHLY and CDR2 is FYNNEI. The CDR3 sequence is 14 residues long. Trimming removed 5 bases from V and 7 bases from J, with 15 bases in between. Only in-frame clones appear in the TCRdb table, and some are missing; sequencing was by immunoSEQ multiplex PCR. Of some 110,000 clones in the sample, just over 90% were seen once. Comments on this clone: Its target is unknown.

Study results and limitations: High graft-versus-host to host-versus-graft T cell clonal ratios marked allografts of patients with graft-donor macrochimerism. Peak GvH clone levels in circulation were associated with early post-transplant HvG declines.

The specimen comprised unstimulated CD4+ T cells sorted from spleen or lymph node cells, sampled before transplant. The chain uses TRBV2 and TRBJ1-5; TRBD1 is a possible D gene (6 bases). The source of this sequence is a human donor who was the organ donor for an intestinal transplant. DNA of the CDR3: TGTGCCAGCAGTCCAGGGGTATTCAAGCAGCCCCAGCATTTT. Translated: CASSPGVFKQPQHF.